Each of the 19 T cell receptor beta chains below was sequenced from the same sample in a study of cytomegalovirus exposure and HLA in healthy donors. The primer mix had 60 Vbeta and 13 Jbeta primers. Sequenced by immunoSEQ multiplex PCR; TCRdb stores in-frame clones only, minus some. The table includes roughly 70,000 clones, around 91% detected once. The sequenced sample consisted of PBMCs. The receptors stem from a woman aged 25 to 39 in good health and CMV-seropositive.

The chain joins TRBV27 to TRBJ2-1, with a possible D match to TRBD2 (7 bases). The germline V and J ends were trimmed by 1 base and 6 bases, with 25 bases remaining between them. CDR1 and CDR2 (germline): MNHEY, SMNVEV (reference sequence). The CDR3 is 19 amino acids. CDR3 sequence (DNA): TGTGCCAGCAGTTTATTTTCTCCGGGGGGCGGGCTAGGCGCCAATGAGCAGTTCTTC. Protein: CASSLFSPGGGLGANEQFF.

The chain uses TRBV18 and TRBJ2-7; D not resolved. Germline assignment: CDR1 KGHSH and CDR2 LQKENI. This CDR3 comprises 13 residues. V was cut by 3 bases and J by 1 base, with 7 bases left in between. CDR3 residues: CASSPRSSYEQYF. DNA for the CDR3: TGTGCCAGCTCACCGAGGTCTTCCTACGAGCAGTACTTC.

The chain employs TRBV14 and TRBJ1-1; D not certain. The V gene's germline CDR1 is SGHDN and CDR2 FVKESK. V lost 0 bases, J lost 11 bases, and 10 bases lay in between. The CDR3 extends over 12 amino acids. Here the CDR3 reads CASSQDVSGAFF. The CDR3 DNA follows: TGTGCCAGCAGCCAAGACGTATCGGGGGCTTTCTTT.

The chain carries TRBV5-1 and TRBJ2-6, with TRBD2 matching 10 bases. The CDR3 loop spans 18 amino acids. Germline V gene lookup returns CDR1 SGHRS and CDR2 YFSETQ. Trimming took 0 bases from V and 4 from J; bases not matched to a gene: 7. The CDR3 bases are TGCGCCAGCAGCTTGGCCAGCGGGAGGGCCCACGGGGCCAACGTCCTGACTTTC. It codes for CASSLASGRAHGANVLTF.

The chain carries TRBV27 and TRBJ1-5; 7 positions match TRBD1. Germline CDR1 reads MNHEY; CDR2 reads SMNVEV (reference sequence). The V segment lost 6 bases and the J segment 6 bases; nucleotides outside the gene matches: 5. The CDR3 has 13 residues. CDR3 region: CASRQGSGQPQHF. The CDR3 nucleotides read TGTGCCAGCAGACAGGGGTCAGGTCAGCCCCAGCATTTT.

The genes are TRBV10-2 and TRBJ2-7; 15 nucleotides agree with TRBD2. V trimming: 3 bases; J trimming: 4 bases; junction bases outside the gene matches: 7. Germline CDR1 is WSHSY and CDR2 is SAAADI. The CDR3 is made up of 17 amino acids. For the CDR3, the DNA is TGCGCCAGCAGTGAATCGGCGGGACTAGCGGGAGGTTACGAGCAGTACTTC. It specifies CASSESAGLAGGYEQYF.

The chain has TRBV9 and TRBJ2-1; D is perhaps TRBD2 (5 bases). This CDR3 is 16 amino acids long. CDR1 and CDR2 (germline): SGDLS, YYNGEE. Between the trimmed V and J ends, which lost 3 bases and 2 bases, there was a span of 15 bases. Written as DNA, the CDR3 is TGTGCCAGCAGCGAGAACGGGGATGGGACCTACAATGAGCAGTTCTTC. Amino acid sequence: CASSENGDGTYNEQFF.

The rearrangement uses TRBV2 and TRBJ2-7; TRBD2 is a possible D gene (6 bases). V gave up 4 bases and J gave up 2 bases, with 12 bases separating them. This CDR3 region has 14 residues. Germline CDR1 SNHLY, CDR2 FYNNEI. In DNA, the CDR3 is TGTGCCAGCAGTGCTTTTAGCGGAACCTACGAGCAGTACTTC. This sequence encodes CASSAFSGTYEQYF.

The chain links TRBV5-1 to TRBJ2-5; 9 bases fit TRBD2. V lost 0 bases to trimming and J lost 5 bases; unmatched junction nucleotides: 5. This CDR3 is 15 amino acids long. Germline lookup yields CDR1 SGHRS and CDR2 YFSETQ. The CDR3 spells CASSLVSGSRETQYF. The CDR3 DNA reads TGCGCCAGCAGCTTGGTTAGCGGGAGTAGGGAGACCCAGTACTTC.

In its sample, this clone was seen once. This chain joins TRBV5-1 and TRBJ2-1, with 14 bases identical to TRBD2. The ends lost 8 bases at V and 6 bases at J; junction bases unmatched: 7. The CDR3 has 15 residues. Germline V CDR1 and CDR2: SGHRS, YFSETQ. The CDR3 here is CASAVGLAGVNEQFF. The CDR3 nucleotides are TGCGCCAGTGCGGTGGGACTAGCGGGAGTCAATGAGCAGTTCTTC.

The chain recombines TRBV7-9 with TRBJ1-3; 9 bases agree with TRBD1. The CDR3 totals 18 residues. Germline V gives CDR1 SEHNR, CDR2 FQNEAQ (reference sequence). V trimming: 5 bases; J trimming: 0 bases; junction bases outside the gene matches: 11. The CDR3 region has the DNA TGTGCCAGCAGCCCGTGGACAGGGGAAGCCGTCTCTGGAAACACCATATATTTT. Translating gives CASSPWTGEAVSGNTIYF.

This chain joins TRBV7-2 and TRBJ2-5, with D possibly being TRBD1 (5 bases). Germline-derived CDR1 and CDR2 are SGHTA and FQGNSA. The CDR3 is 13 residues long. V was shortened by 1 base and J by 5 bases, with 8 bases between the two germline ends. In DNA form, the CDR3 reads TGTGCCAGCAGCTTAGGGGGCTCGGAGACCCAGTACTTC. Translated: CASSLGGSETQYF.

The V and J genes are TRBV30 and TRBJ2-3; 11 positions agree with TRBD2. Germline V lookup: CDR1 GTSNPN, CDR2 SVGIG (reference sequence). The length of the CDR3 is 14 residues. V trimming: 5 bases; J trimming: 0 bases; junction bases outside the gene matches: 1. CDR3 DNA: TGTGCCTGGCGGACTAGCGGGAGCACAGATACGCAGTATTTT. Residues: CAWRTSGSTDTQYF. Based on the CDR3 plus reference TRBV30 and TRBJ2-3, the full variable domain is SQTIHQWPATLVQPVGSPLSLECTVEGTSNPNLYWYRQAAGRGLQLLFYSVGIGQISSEVPQNLSASRPQDRQFILSSKKLLLSDSGFYLCAWRTSGSTDTQYFGPGTRLTVL.

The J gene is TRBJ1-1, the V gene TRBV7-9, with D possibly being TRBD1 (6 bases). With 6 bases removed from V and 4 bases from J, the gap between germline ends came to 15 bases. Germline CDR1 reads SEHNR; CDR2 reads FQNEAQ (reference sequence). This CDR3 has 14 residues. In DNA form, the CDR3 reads TGTGCCAGCAGTTTCAGGGGAAAGATCACTGAAGCTTTCTTT. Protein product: CASSFRGKITEAFF.

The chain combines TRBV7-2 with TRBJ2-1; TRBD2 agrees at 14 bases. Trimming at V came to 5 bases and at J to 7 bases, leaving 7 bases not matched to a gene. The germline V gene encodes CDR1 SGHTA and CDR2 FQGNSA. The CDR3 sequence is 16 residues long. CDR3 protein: CASSQTRLAGGNEQFF. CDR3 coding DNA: TGTGCCAGCAGCCAAACCCGACTAGCGGGAGGGAATGAGCAGTTCTTC.

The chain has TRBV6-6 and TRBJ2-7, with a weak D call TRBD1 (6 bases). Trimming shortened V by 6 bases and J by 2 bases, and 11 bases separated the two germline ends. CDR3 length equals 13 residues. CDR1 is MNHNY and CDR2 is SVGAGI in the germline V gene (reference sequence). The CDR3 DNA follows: TGTGCCAGCAGCACAGGGTTCGCCTACGAGCAGTACTTC. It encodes CASSTGFAYEQYF.

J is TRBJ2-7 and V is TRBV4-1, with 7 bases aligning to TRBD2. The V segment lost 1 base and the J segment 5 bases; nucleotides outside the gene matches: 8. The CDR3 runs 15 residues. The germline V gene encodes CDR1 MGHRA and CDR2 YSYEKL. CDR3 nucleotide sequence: TGCGCCAGCAGCCAAGTCGGACTAGGACTCGACGAGCAGTACTTC. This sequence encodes CASSQVGLGLDEQYF.

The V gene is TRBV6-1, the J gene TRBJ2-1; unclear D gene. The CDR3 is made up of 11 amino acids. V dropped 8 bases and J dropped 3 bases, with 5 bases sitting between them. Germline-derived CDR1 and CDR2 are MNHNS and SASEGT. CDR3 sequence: CASGGYNEQFF. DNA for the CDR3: TGTGCCAGCGGCGGCTACAATGAGCAGTTCTTC.

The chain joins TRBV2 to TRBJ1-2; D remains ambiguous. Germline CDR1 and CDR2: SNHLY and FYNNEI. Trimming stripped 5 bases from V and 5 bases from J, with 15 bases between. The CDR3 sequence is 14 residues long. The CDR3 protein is CASSPRREGYGYTF. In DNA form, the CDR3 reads TGTGCCAGCAGTCCTCGACGGGAAGGGTATGGCTACACCTTC.